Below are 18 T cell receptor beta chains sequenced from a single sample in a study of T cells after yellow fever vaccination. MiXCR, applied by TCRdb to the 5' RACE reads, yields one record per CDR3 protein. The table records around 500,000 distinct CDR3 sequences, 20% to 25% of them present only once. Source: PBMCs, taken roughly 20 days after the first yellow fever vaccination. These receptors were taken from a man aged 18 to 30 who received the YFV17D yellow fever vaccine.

CDR3 DNA sequence: TGTGCCAGCAGTTATAACACCCCCATAGCGGGGGGCGTCCCAGATACGCAGTATTTT. Amino acid sequence: CASSYNTPIAGGVPDTQYF. V is TRBV6-5 and J is TRBJ2-3; 10 nucleotides match TRBD2. The J segment lost 4 bases and the V segment lost 3 bases, leaving 16 bases of the junction unmatched. This CDR3 has 19 residues. Germline V gene lookup returns CDR1 MNHEY and CDR2 SVGAGI.

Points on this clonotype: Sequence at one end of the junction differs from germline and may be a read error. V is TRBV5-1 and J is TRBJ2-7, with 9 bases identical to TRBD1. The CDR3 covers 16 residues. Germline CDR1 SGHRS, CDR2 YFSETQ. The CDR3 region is CASSLVPWDRVYEQYF. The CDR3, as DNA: TGCGCCAGCAGTTTGGTACCCTGGGACAGGGTCTACGAGCAGTACTTC.

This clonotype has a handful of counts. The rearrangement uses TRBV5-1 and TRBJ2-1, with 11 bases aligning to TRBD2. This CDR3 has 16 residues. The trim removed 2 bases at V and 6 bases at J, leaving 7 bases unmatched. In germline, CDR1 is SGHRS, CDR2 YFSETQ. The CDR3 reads CASSFIAGGPFNEQFF. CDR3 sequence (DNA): TGCGCCAGCAGCTTCATAGCGGGGGGGCCTTTCAATGAGCAGTTCTTC.

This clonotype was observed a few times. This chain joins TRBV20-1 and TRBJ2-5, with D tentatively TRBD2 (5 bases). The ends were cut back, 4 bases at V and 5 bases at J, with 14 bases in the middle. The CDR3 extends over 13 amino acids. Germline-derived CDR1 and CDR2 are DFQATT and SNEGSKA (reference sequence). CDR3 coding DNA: TGCAGTGCTAAGGACTCTTTTTGGGAGACCCAGTACTTC. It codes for CSAKDSFWETQYF.

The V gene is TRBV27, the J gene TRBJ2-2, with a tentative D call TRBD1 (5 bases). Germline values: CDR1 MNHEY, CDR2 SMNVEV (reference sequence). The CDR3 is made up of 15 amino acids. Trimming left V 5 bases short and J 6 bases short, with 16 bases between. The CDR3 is CASSLEGVLSGELFF. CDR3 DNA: TGTGCCAGCAGTCTAGAAGGGGTGTTATCCGGGGAGCTGTTTTTT.

This CDR3 reads CASSYTSGTGGAEAFF. The CDR3 bases are TGTGCCAGCAGTTACACCTCGGGGACAGGCGGGGCTGAAGCTTTCTTT. The chain links TRBV6-2 or TRBV6-3 to TRBJ1-1, with 8 bases matching TRBD1. The CDR3 is 16 residues long. Germline loops: CDR1 MNHEY, CDR2 SVGEGT. With 2 bases clipped from V and 6 bases from J, the junction kept 11 bases outside the gene matches.

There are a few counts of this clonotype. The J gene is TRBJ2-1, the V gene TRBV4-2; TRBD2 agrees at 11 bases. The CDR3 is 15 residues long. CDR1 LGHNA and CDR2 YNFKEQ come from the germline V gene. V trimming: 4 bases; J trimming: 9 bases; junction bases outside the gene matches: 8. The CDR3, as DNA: TGTGCCAGCAGCCCTAGCAGTAGCGGGGGGGCTGAGCAGTTCTTC. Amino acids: CASSPSSSGGAEQFF.

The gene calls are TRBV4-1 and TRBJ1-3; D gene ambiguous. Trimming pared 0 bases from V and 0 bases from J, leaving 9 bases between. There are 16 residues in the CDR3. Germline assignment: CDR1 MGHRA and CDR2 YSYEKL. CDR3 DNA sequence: TGCGCCAGCAGCCAAGATGTGGGGTTCTCTGGAAACACCATATATTTT. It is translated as CASSQDVGFSGNTIYF.

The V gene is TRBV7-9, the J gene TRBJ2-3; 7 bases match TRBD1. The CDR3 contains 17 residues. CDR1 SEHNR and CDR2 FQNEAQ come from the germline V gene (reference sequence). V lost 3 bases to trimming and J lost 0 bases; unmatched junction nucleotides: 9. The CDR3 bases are TGTGCCAGCAGCTTGCCGTCGGACAGGACTAGCACAGATACGCAGTATTTT. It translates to CASSLPSDRTSTDTQYF.

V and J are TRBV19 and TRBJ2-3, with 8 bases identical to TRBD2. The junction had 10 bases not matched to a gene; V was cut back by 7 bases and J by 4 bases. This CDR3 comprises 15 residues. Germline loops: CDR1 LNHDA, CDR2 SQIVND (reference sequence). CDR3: CASTSGTSFPDTQYF. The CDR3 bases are TGTGCCAGTACTTCCGGGACTAGTTTCCCAGATACGCAGTATTTT.

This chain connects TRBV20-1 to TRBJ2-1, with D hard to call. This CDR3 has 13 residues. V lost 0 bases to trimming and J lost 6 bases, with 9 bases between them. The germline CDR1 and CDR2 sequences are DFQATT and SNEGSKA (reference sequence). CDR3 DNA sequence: TGCAGTGCTAGAGAGGTGTATAGCAATGAGCAGTTCTTC. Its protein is CSAREVYSNEQFF.

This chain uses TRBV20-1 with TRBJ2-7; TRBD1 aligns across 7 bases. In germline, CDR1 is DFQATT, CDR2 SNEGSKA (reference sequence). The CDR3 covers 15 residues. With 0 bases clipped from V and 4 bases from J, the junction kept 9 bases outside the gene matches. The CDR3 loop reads CSARDQTGISYEQYF. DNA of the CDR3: TGCAGTGCTAGAGATCAGACAGGGATATCATACGAGCAGTACTTC.

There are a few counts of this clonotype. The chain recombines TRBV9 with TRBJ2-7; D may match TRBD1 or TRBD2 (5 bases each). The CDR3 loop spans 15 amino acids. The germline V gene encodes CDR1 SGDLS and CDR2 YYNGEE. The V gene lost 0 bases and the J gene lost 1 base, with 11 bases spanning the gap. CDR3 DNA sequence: TGTGCCAGCAGCGTAGGCCCGGGACCGTCCTACGAGCAGTACTTC. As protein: CASSVGPGPSYEQYF.

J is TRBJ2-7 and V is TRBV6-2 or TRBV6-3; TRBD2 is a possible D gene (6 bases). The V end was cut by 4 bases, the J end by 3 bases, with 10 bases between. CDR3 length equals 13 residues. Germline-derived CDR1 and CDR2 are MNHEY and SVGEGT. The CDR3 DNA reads TGTGCCAGCAGTTCCCTCGGGAGCTACGAGCAGTACTTC. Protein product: CASSSLGSYEQYF.

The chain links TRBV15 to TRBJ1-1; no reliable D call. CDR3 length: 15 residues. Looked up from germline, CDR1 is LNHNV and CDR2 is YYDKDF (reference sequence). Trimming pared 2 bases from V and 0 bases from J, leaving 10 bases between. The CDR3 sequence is CATSRIVQLNTEAFF. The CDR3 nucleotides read TGTGCCACCAGCAGAATAGTTCAGTTGAACACTGAAGCTTTCTTT. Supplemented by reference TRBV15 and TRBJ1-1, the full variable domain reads DAMVIQNPRYQVTQFGKPVTLSCSQTLNHNVMYWYQQKSSQAPKLLFHYYDKDFNNEADTPDNFQSRRPNTSFCFLDIRSPGLGDTAMYLCATSRIVQLNTEAFFGQGTRLTVV.

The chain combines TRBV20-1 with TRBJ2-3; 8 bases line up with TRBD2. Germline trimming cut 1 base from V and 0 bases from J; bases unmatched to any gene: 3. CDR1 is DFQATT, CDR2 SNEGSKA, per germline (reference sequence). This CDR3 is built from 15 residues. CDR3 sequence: CSARALAVSTDTQYF. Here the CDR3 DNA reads TGCAGTGCTAGAGCACTAGCGGTTAGCACAGATACGCAGTATTTT.

The CDR3 DNA reads TGTGCCAGCAGTTACGGACCGCCGACTCTCTCTGGGGCCAACGTCCTGACTTTC. It translates to CASSYGPPTLSGANVLTF. The V and J genes are TRBV5-4 and TRBJ2-6; D is undetermined. CDR3 size: 18 residues. The germline V gene has CDR1 SGHNT and CDR2 YYREEE (reference sequence). Deletions cut 5 bases from V and 0 bases from J, with 18 bases between.

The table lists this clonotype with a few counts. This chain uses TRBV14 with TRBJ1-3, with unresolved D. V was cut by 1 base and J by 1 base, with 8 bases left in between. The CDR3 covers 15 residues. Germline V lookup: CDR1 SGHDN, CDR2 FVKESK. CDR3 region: CASSQVMLSGNTIYF. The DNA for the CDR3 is TGTGCCAGCAGCCAAGTCATGCTATCTGGAAACACCATATATTTT.